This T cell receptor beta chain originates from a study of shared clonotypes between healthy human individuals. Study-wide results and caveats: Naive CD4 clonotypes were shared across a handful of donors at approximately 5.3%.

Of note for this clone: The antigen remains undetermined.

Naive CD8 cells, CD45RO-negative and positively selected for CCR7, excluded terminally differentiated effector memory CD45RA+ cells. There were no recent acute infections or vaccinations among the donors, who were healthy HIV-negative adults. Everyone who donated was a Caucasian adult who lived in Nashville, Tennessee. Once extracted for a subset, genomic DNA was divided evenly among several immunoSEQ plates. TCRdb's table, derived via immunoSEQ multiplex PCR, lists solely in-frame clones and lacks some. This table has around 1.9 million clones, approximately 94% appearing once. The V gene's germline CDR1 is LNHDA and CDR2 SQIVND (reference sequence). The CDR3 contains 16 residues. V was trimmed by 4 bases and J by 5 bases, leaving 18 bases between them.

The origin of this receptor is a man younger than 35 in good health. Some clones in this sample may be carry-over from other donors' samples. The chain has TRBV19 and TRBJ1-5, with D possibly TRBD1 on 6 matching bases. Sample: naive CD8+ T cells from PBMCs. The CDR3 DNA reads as TGTGCCAGTAGTACCCGATGGGAGGCAGGGGATCAGCCCCAGCATTTT. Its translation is CASSTRWEAGDQPQHF. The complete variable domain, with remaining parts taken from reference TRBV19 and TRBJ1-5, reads DGGITQSPKYLFRKEGQNVTLSCEQNLNHDAMYWYRQDPGQGLRLIYYSQIVNDFQKGDIAEGYSVSREKKESFPLTVTSAQKNPTAFYLCASSTRWEAGDQPQHFGDGTRLSIL.